The present TCR beta chain was sequenced within a study of response to subunit inactivated influenza vaccine. Findings of the study overall: The authors proposed limited new T cell recruitment per seasonal influenza vaccination.

This clonotype was seen repeatedly, ten times or more. The antigen is not known. Germline loops: CDR1 SGHTA, CDR2 FQGNSA. The V end was cut by 5 bases, the J end by 8 bases, with 10 bases between. The CDR3 loop spans 11 amino acids. TCRdb fed the RT-PCR reads into MiXCR, producing one record per CDR3 protein. The sample shows fewer than 200,000 distinct CDR3 sequences, about 9.3% of them seen only once. The clonotype originates from a man over 45 who received an inactivated influenza vaccine. V and J are TRBV7-2 and TRBJ2-7, with D hard to call. The specimen comprised non-naive T cells sorted from PBMCs, sampled on the day of vaccination. DNA of the CDR3: TGTGCCAGCAGCCTTAATTGGAAGCAGTACTTC. Translating it yields CASSLNWKQYF.